The next 12 T cell receptor beta chains were all read from a single sample in a study of cytomegalovirus exposure and HLA in healthy donors. PCR used 60 Vbeta primers and 13 Jbeta primers. Measured with immunoSEQ multiplex PCR; TCRdb has only the in-frame clones, and not every one. The data show fewer than 200,000 clones, around 68% seen once. Sequencing used PBMCs. These TCRs come from a man between 50 and 59 years old in good health and CMV-seronegative.

The rearrangement joins TRBV5-1 to TRBJ2-6; tentatively, D is TRBD2 (5 bases). Germline lookup yields CDR1 SGHRS and CDR2 YFSETQ. The CDR3 is made up of 15 amino acids. The V end was cut by 3 bases, the J end by 0 bases, with 7 bases between. CDR3 amino acids: CASSSGLSGANVLTF. CDR3 DNA: TGCGCCAGCAGCTCCGGACTCTCTGGGGCCAACGTCCTGACTTTC.

A few counts support this clone. V is TRBV27 and J is TRBJ2-7; 7 bases line up with TRBD2. The CDR3 totals 14 residues. With 2 bases clipped from V and 5 bases from J, the junction kept 6 bases outside the gene matches. Germline CDR1 MNHEY, CDR2 SMNVEV (reference sequence). For the CDR3, the DNA is TGTGCCAGCAGTTTAACCGGGGGGATCAACGAGCAGTACTTC. Translated, it gives CASSLTGGINEQYF.

The chain links TRBV28 to TRBJ2-7; 7 bases are shared with TRBD1. Germline V CDR1 and CDR2: MDHEN, SYDVKM. The CDR3 sequence is 17 residues long. V was pared by 6 bases and J by 3 bases, with 17 bases of the junction left unmatched. DNA for the CDR3: TGTGCCAGCAGCCCGACAGGGAAAGGGCGTTCTGACTACGAGCAGTACTTC. It encodes CASSPTGKGRSDYEQYF.

The J gene is TRBJ1-1, the V gene TRBV5-1; D is undetermined. Germline CDR1 SGHRS, CDR2 YFSETQ. V was shortened by 2 bases and J by 1 base, with 6 bases between the two germline ends. The CDR3 spans 13 residues. CDR3 DNA sequence: TGCGCCAGCAGCTTTACAGAGAACACTGAAGCTTTCTTT. Residues: CASSFTENTEAFF.

There are a few counts of this clone. The V call is TRBV2, the J call TRBJ1-1, with 7 nucleotides matching TRBD1. The junction had 11 bases not matched to a gene; V was cut back by 6 bases and J by 4 bases. This CDR3 is built from 15 residues. Germline assignment: CDR1 SNHLY and CDR2 FYNNEI. CDR3 sequence (DNA): TGTGCCAGCAGAACACTGGAGGGGGCGAGCACTGAAGCTTTCTTT. Translating it yields CASRTLEGASTEAFF.

This chain uses TRBV19 with TRBJ2-1; 7 bases line up with TRBD1. The V gene's germline CDR1 is LNHDA and CDR2 SQIVND (reference sequence). Unmatched junction bases numbered 2, after V lost 6 bases and J lost 9 bases. The CDR3 length is 11 residues. CDR3 bases: TGTGCCAGTAGGACAGGGAGTGAGCAGTTCTTC. It codes for CASRTGSEQFF.

The chain joins TRBV6-5 to TRBJ2-3; maybe TRBD2 (6 bases). The V end was cut by 4 bases, the J end by 0 bases, with 11 bases between. This CDR3 is built from 15 residues. Germline V gene sequence: CDR1 MNHEY, CDR2 SVGAGI. CDR3 coding DNA: TGTGCCAGCAGTTCGAGCGGGCACAGCACAGATACGCAGTATTTT. As protein: CASSSSGHSTDTQYF.

The chain uses TRBV27 and TRBJ1-2, with 12 bases fitting TRBD1. V gave up 6 bases and J gave up 8 bases; unmatched junction bases: 10. Germline values: CDR1 MNHEY, CDR2 SMNVEV (reference sequence). This CDR3 has 15 amino acids. In DNA form, the CDR3 reads TGTGCCAGCAGGGGGTTGGGACAGGGGGCGCAAGGCTACACCTTC. Translated, it gives CASRGLGQGAQGYTF.

The DNA of the CDR3 is TGTGCCAGCAGCTCCACCCGGGATACCTACAATGAGCAGTTCTTC. This gives the protein CASSSTRDTYNEQFF. This chain connects TRBV11-3 to TRBJ2-1; tentatively, D is TRBD2 (5 bases). Trimming stripped 4 bases from V and 2 bases from J, with 12 bases between. Germline loops: CDR1 SGHNT, CDR2 YENEEA. The CDR3 consists of 15 residues.

V gene TRBV11-2 combines with J gene TRBJ1-1, with TRBD1 matching over 9 bases. Germline CDR1 SGHAT, CDR2 FQNNGV. The CDR3 contains 15 residues. The V and J ends lost 6 bases and 2 bases, in that order; junction bases with no gene match: 7. This CDR3 reads CASRPGQGINTEAFF. As DNA, the CDR3 is TGTGCCAGCAGACCGGGACAGGGAATAAACACTGAAGCTTTCTTT. The full variable domain, completed using reference TRBV11-2 and TRBJ1-1, is EAGVAQSPRYKIIEKRQSVAFWCNPISGHATLYWYQQILGQGPKLLIQFQNNGVVDDSQLPKDRFSAERLKGVDSTLKIQPAKLEDSAVYLCASRPGQGINTEAFFGQGTRLTVV.

This chain uses TRBV20-1 with TRBJ1-2; possibly TRBD1 for D (6 bases). This CDR3 contains 11 residues. V dropped 5 bases and J dropped 8 bases, with 12 bases sitting between them. Germline-derived CDR1 and CDR2 are DFQATT and SNEGSKA (reference sequence). The CDR3 DNA sequence: TGCAGTGCTTCGGACAGCAAGGGCTACACCTTC. It encodes CSASDSKGYTF.

The J gene is TRBJ2-7, the V gene TRBV7-9; 9 bases line up with TRBD1. The V gene's germline CDR1 is SEHNR and CDR2 FQNEAQ (reference sequence). This CDR3 has 17 amino acids. V was clipped by 4 bases and J by 2 bases; unmatched bases: 12. The CDR3 coding sequence is TGTGCCAGCAGCTCCGACCACCGCCGGGACAGGGCCTACGAGCAGTACTTC. The encoded protein is CASSSDHRRDRAYEQYF.